The 24 T cell receptor beta chains in this list originate from one sample, sequenced in a study of cytomegalovirus exposure and HLA in healthy donors. The primer mix had 60 Vbeta and 13 Jbeta primers. The protocol was immunoSEQ multiplex PCR, while the TCRdb copy is restricted to in-frame clones and leaves out a portion. The sample includes 220,000 or so clones, approximately 78% of them seen just once. The sequenced sample consisted of PBMCs. The receptors shown here come from a woman in her 40s in good health and CMV-seronegative.

V usage is TRBV6-5 and J usage is TRBJ2-7; D is possibly TRBD1 (7 bases). Trimming removed 6 bases at V and 2 bases at J, with 17 bases between. CDR1 is MNHEY, CDR2 SVGAGI, per germline. The CDR3 is 15 amino acids. CDR3 nucleotide sequence: TGTGCCAGCAGGGCGGGACAGCAGCTCCCCTACGAGCAGTACTTC. This gives the protein CASRAGQQLPYEQYF.

This clone has a single count. V and J are TRBV7-9 and TRBJ2-7; 12 nucleotides match TRBD1. The CDR3 sequence is 15 residues long. The V gene's germline CDR1 is SEHNR and CDR2 FQNEAQ (reference sequence). Unmatched junction bases numbered 3, after V lost 1 base and J lost 5 bases. CDR3 in amino acids: CASSLGGTGGDEQYF. CDR3 coding DNA: TGTGCCAGCAGCTTAGGGGGGACAGGGGGCGACGAGCAGTACTTC.

J is TRBJ2-2 and V is TRBV5-1, with 11 nucleotides matching TRBD2. Germline CDR1 and CDR2: SGHRS and YFSETQ. The V and J ends lost 3 bases and 1 base, in that order; junction bases with no gene match: 5. CDR3 length: 17 residues. The CDR3 spells CASSWGLADWNTGELFF. CDR3 bases: TGCGCCAGCAGCTGGGGACTAGCGGATTGGAACACCGGGGAGCTGTTTTTT.

The chain joins TRBV25-1 to TRBJ2-1, with 8 bases identical to TRBD1. The CDR3 consists of 14 residues. Looked up from germline, CDR1 is MGHDK and CDR2 is SYGVNS. V lost 4 bases to trimming and J lost 11 bases; unmatched junction nucleotides: 10. CDR3 region: CASSVGQGGFQQFF. The DNA for the CDR3 is TGTGCCAGCAGTGTTGGACAGGGTGGATTTCAGCAGTTCTTC.

The chain has TRBV2 and TRBJ2-2; TRBD2 agrees at 10 bases. The V gene end was trimmed by 6 bases and the J gene end by 3 bases; junction bases not matched to a gene: 16. In germline, CDR1 is SNHLY, CDR2 FYNNEI. CDR3 size: 19 residues. This CDR3 reads CASSPQGLATPLDTGELFF. DNA for the CDR3: TGTGCCAGCAGCCCCCAGGGACTAGCGACTCCTTTGGACACCGGGGAGCTGTTTTTT.

This chain joins TRBV11-2 and TRBJ1-4; D not resolved. This CDR3 is 18 amino acids long. Germline V gene data show CDR1 as SGHAT and CDR2 as FQNNGV. V lost 0 bases and J 0 bases, leaving 14 bases between the germline ends. The CDR3 nucleotides read TGTGCCAGCAGCTTAGACCTGATAGCAGACGCAACTAATGAAAAACTGTTTTTT. Translated: CASSLDLIADATNEKLFF.

V is TRBV7-2 and J is TRBJ2-5; TRBD2 might be the D (5 bases). The V end was cut by 3 bases, the J end by 9 bases, with 11 bases between. The germline CDR1 and CDR2 sequences are SGHTA and FQGNSA. There are 12 residues in the CDR3. The CDR3 nucleotides read TGTGCCAGCAGCTTGGTCCTCGGGGCCCAGTACTTC. Residues: CASSLVLGAQYF.

The chain combines TRBV18 with TRBJ2-5; possible D gene TRBD2, 5 bases. The CDR3 spans 13 residues. The germline V and J ends were trimmed by 6 bases and 5 bases, with 13 bases remaining between them. Looked up from germline, CDR1 is KGHSH and CDR2 is LQKENI. The CDR3 here is CASSFGSGETQYF. In DNA form, the CDR3 reads TGTGCCAGCTCTTTTGGGTCGGGGGAGACCCAGTACTTC.

The chain employs TRBV2 and TRBJ2-5; D possibly corresponds to TRBD2 (5 bases). With 7 bases removed from V and 4 bases from J, the gap between germline ends came to 16 bases. This CDR3 contains 14 residues. Germline V gene data show CDR1 as SNHLY and CDR2 as FYNNEI. The CDR3 reads CASKVASLGETQYF. The CDR3 nucleotides read TGTGCCAGCAAGGTGGCTTCACTAGGAGAGACCCAGTACTTC.

V and J are TRBV7-9 and TRBJ2-3, with 7 bases fitting TRBD2. CDR1 is SEHNR and CDR2 is FQNEAQ in the germline V gene (reference sequence). The CDR3 runs to 17 residues. V shed 7 bases and J 2 bases; nucleotides not matched to a gene: 15. CDR3 in DNA: TGTGCCAGCACCCCGGGGGGAGGAATAGTTTCCACAGATACGCAGTATTTT. Encoded protein: CASTPGGGIVSTDTQYF.

The chain links TRBV5-1 to TRBJ2-1; 7 positions agree with TRBD2. V was pared by 4 bases and J by 5 bases, with 9 bases of the junction left unmatched. Per the germline V gene, CDR1 is SGHRS and CDR2 is YFSETQ. The CDR3 length is 15 residues. CDR3: CASSRLAPADNEQFF. The DNA of the CDR3 is TGCGCCAGCAGCCGACTAGCCCCGGCGGACAATGAGCAGTTCTTC.

The table lists this clone with a count of one. This chain connects TRBV19 to TRBJ1-1, with 9 bases lining up with TRBD1. The CDR3 has 15 amino acids. Germline CDR1 is LNHDA and CDR2 is SQIVND (reference sequence). The V segment lost 7 bases and the J segment 3 bases; nucleotides outside the gene matches: 9. For the CDR3, the DNA is TGTGCCAGTATGACATTACAGGGGGCGGACACTGAAGCTTTCTTT. It codes for CASMTLQGADTEAFF.

The chain links TRBV18 to TRBJ1-3, with 7 bases aligning to TRBD1. CDR1 is KGHSH and CDR2 is LQKENI in the germline V gene. The CDR3 extends over 16 amino acids. The V segment lost 3 bases and the J segment 2 bases; nucleotides outside the gene matches: 7. The CDR3 nucleotides read TGTGCCAGCTCACCCGACAGGGTACTAACTGGAAACACCATATATTTT. Amino acids: CASSPDRVLTGNTIYF.

This chain connects TRBV7-9 to TRBJ1-5; TRBD1 matches 8 bases. The germline V gene encodes CDR1 SEHNR and CDR2 FQNEAQ (reference sequence). The CDR3 totals 15 residues. The V gene end was trimmed by 5 bases and the J gene end by 6 bases; junction bases not matched to a gene: 9. CDR3 nucleotide sequence: TGTGCCAGCAGCCCGGACAGGGTCTTAGGTCAGCCCCAGCATTTT. Translated, it gives CASSPDRVLGQPQHF.

Regarding this clone: Other DNA sequences of this sample code for an identical CDR3. The rearrangement joins TRBV25-1 to TRBJ2-7; D is possibly TRBD1 (6 bases). The CDR3 is made up of 12 amino acids. The germline V and J ends were trimmed by 7 bases and 2 bases, with 9 bases remaining between them. CDR1 MGHDK and CDR2 SYGVNS come from the germline V gene. The CDR3 spells CASTGTTYEQYF. The CDR3 DNA follows: TGTGCCAGCACAGGGACAACCTACGAGCAGTACTTC.

The gene calls are TRBV7-2 and TRBJ2-1, with a weak D call TRBD1 (7 bases). This CDR3 spans 14 amino acids. The germline CDR1 and CDR2 sequences are SGHTA and FQGNSA. V lost 4 bases and J 6 bases, leaving 13 bases between the germline ends. CDR3 coding DNA: TGTGCCAGCAGCTCAGGGGGGTTGGGCAATGAGCAGTTCTTC. Translated, it gives CASSSGGLGNEQFF.

The V and J genes are TRBV5-1 and TRBJ2-7, with 10 bases that match TRBD2. The CDR3 length is 15 residues. J lost 3 bases, V lost 0 bases, and 3 bases had no gene match. Germline V gives CDR1 SGHRS, CDR2 YFSETQ. The CDR3 nucleotides read TGCGCCAGCAGCTTGGAGGGACTAGCGAACTACGAGCAGTACTTC. Protein product: CASSLEGLANYEQYF.

This clone has a single count. The V gene is TRBV6-5, the J gene TRBJ1-2; a weak D match, TRBD1 (5 bases). Between the trimmed V and J ends, which lost 3 bases and 1 base, there was a span of 12 bases. Germline loops: CDR1 MNHEY, CDR2 SVGAGI. This CDR3 contains 15 residues. The CDR3 DNA follows: TGTGCCAGCAGTTATGACAGCAGTCTTAACTATGGCTACACCTTC. Translation gives CASSYDSSLNYGYTF.

This clone was counted once. The chain has TRBV5-1 and TRBJ2-7, with 10 bases identical to TRBD1. J gave up 2 bases and V 3 bases, and 2 bases lay outside the gene matches. The CDR3 is made up of 14 amino acids. The germline V gene has CDR1 SGHRS and CDR2 YFSETQ. DNA of the CDR3: TGCGCCAGCAGCTGGACAGGGGGGACCTACGAGCAGTACTTC. Amino acids: CASSWTGGTYEQYF.

The V call is TRBV7-6, the J call TRBJ2-7, with TRBD1 as a possible D gene (5 bases). V was pared by 5 bases and J by 2 bases, with 10 bases between. Germline CDR1 is SGHVS and CDR2 is FNYEAQ. The CDR3 spans 13 residues. DNA for the CDR3: TGTGCCAGCAGCCCTGACAGAACCTACGAGCAGTACTTC. This codes for CASSPDRTYEQYF.

This clone has just one count. In DNA, the CDR3 is TGCGCCAGCAGCTTGGTTAATACCGGGGAGCTGTTTTTT. Its protein is CASSLVNTGELFF. This chain joins TRBV5-1 and TRBJ2-2, with unresolved D. Germline V lookup: CDR1 SGHRS, CDR2 YFSETQ. The CDR3 length is 13 residues. V lost 0 bases, J lost 5 bases, and 5 bases lay in between. The variable domain in full, completed from reference TRBV5-1 and TRBJ2-2, reads KAGVTQTPRYLIKTRGQQVTLSCSPISGHRSVSWYQQTPGQGLQFLFEYFSETQRNKGNFPGRFSGRQFSNSRSEMNVSTLELGDSALYLCASSLVNTGELFFGEGSRLTVL.

The genes are TRBV7-9 and TRBJ2-5; 10 bases are shared with TRBD2. The junction had 4 bases not matched to a gene; V was cut back by 5 bases and J by 1 base. The germline V gene has CDR1 SEHNR and CDR2 FQNEAQ (reference sequence). The CDR3 is 15 amino acids. This chain's CDR3 is CASSETSGRQETQYF. Written as DNA, the CDR3 is TGTGCCAGCAGCGAGACTAGCGGGCGCCAAGAGACCCAGTACTTC.

With regard to this clone: At one boundary the junction diverges from the germline segment, which might be a read error. This chain joins TRBV27 and TRBJ2-7, with TRBD2 matching over 9 bases. This CDR3 contains 15 residues. Per germline, CDR1 MNHEY and CDR2 SMNVEV (reference sequence). CDR3 coding DNA: TGTGCCAGCAGTTTATTGGGGACTAGCAACAGCGAGCGGTACTTC. Translating it yields CASSLLGTSNSERYF.

The rearrangement joins TRBV6-1 to TRBJ2-3, with 12 nucleotides matching TRBD2. The V segment lost 4 bases and the J segment 1 base; nucleotides outside the gene matches: 6. The length of the CDR3 is 17 residues. CDR1 MNHNS and CDR2 SASEGT come from the germline V gene. The CDR3 region has the DNA TGTGCCAGCAGTGCCCCCGGACTAGCGGGACGCACAGATACGCAGTATTTT. This translates into CASSAPGLAGRTDTQYF.